Many counts were recorded for the clone carrying this T cell receptor (delta chain). Additional DNA sequences in this sample encode the identical CDR3. This sample is part of a study of γδ T cells in repeated Plasmodium falciparum infection. The wider study: Some Malian samples span acute malaria episodes; others come from no-transmission periods.

Vgamma9/Vdelta2+ and Vdelta2-negative gammadelta T cells were flow-sorted from PBMC for bulk sequencing. TRG and TRD sequences were obtained from every sorted gammadelta sample. TCRdb reanalysed the multiplex PCR reads with CATT. The sample lists approximately 60,000 delta-chain clones, approximately 1.5% occurring once. The CDR3 is 21 amino acids. Germline V gene data show CDR1 as TSWWSYY and CDR2 as QGS. V lost 4 bases, J lost 2 bases, and 19 bases stayed unmatched. Sequenced sample: gamma-delta T cells from blood. This chain joins TRDV1 and TRDJ1, with 13 positions matching TRDD3. The receptor comes from a pool of human donors (malaria-infected and uninfected, not separated). CDR3 sequence (DNA): TGTGCTCTTGGGGGATACACCTTCCTACTGGGGGATACGCTCAGAACCGATAAACTCATCTTT. Translating it yields CALGGYTFLLGDTLRTDKLIF.